The present T cell receptor beta chain was sequenced within a study of beta chain features in type 1 diabetes. In the study overall: Sorted cells numbering roughly 100,000,000 were examined across all samples. Study-wide findings and caveats: Insertions were fewer and deletions more numerous at VDJ junctions in type 1 diabetes patients. TCRB CDR3s from Type 1 diabetes patients were moderately but significantly shorter in all four CD4+ subsets.

The germline V and J ends were trimmed by 6 bases and 3 bases, with 12 bases remaining between them. Germline CDR1 and CDR2: MDHEN and SYDVKM. The CDR3 length is 14 residues. Every bit of the isolated RNA underwent reverse transcription, so sequencing read expressed TCRB transcripts. It was found that naive, central memory and regulatory T cell samples averaged about 4 million reads. Assay used: immunoSEQ multiplex PCR; TCRdb lists only in-frame clones, some missing. The data contain over 300,000 clones, approximately 10% of them singletons. Note on this clone: Antigen specificity is unknown.

The source of this sequence is a man younger than 40 with type 1 diabetes. The sequencing input was central memory CD4+ T cells from blood. The chain uses TRBV28 and TRBJ2-1, with D possibly matching TRBD1 (5 bases). CDR3 sequence reads: CASSPGQIYNEQFF. The CDR3 DNA reads TGTGCCAGCAGCCCAGGGCAAATCTACAATGAGCAGTTCTTC.